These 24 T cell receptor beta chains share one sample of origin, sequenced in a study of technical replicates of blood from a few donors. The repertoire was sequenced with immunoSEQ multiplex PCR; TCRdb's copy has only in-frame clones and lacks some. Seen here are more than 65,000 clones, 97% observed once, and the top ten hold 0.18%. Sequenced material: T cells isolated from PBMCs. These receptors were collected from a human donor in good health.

The CDR3 sequence is CASSTTLGQPHNYGYTF. CDR3 coding DNA: TGTGCCAGCTCAACTACCTTGGGACAGCCCCACAACTATGGCTACACCTTC. The gene calls are TRBV18 and TRBJ1-2, with 7 positions matching TRBD1. V gave up 5 bases and J gave up 2 bases; unmatched junction bases: 14. Germline V gives CDR1 KGHSH, CDR2 LQKENI. CDR3 length: 17 residues.

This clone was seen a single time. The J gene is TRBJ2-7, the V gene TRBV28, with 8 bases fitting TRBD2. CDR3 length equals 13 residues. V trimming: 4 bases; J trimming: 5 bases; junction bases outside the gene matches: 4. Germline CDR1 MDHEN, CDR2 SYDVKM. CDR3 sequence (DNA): TGTGCCAGCAGTTACGGGAGGGCCGACGAGCAGTACTTC. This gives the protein CASSYGRADEQYF.

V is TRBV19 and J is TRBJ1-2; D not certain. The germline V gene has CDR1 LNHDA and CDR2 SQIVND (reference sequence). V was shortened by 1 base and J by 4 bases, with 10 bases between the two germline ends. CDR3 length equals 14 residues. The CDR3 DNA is TGTGCCAGTAGTATAGGCTATTTTGTCTATGGCTACACCTTC. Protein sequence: CASSIGYFVYGYTF.

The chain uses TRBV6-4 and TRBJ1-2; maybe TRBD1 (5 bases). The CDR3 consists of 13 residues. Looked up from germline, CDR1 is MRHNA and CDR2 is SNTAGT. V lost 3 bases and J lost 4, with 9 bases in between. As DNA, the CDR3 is TGTGCCAGCAGTGAAAGGGGTGGCTATGGCTACACCTTC. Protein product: CASSERGGYGYTF.

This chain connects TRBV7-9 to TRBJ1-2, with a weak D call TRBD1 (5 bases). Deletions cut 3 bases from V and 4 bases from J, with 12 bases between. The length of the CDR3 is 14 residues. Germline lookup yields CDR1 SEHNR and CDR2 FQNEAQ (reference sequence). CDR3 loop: CASSFEIQVYGYTF. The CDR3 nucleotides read TGTGCCAGCAGCTTTGAAATACAGGTCTATGGCTACACCTTC.

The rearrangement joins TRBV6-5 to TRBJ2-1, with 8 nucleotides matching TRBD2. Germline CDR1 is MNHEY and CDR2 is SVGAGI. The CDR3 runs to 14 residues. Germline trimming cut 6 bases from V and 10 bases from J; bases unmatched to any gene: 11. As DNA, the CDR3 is TGTGCCAGCAGACCCATCTCCTCTAGCGGGGAGCAGTTCTTC. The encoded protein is CASRPISSSGEQFF.

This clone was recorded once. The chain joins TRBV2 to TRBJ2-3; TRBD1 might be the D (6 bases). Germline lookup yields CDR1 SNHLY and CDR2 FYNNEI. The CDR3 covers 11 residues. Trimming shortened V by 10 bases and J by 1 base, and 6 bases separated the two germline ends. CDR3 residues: CATGGTDTQYF. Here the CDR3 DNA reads TGTGCCACAGGGGGCACAGATACGCAGTATTTT.

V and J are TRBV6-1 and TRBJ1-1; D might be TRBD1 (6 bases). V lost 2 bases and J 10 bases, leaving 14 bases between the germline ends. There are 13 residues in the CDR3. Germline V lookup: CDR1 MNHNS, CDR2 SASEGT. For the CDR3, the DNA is TGTGCCAGCAGTGAACCAAATACAGGGTTAGCTTTCTTT. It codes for CASSEPNTGLAFF.

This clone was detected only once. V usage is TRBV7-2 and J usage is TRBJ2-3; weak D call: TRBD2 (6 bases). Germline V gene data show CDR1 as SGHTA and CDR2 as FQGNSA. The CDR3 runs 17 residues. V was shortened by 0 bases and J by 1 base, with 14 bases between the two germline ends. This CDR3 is CASSLATGTPGTDTQYF. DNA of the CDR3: TGTGCCAGCAGCTTAGCGACCGGGACTCCAGGCACAGATACGCAGTATTTT.

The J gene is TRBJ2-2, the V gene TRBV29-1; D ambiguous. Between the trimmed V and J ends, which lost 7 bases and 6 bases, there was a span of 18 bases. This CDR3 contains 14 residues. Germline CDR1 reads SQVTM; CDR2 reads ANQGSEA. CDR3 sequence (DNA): TGCAGCGCTAGAGTTGCCCCTGGCGCCGGGGAGCTGTTTTTT. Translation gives CSARVAPGAGELFF.

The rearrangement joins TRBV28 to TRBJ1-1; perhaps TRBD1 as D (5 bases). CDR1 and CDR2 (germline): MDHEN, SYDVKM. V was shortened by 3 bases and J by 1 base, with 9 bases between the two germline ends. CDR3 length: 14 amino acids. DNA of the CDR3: TGTGCCAGCAGTTTCAGGGAAAGGAACACTGAAGCTTTCTTT. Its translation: CASSFRERNTEAFF.

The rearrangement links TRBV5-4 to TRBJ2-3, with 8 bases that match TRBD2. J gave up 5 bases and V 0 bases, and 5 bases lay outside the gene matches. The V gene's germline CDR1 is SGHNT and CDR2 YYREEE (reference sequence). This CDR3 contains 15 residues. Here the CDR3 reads CASSLVNSGVDTQYF. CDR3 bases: TGTGCCAGCAGCTTGGTGAATAGCGGGGTAGATACGCAGTATTTT.

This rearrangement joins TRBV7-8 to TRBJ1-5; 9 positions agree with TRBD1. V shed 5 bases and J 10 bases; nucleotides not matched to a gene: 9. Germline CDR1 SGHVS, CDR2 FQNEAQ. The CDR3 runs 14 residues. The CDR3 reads CASSLGTGSYPQHF. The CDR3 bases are TGTGCCAGCAGCCTCGGGACAGGGAGCTATCCCCAGCATTTT.

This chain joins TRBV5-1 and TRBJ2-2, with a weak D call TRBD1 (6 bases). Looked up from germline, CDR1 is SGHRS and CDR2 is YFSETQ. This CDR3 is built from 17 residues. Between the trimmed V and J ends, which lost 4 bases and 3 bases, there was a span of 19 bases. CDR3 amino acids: CASSPGLTGRDTGELFF. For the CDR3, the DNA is TGCGCCAGCAGCCCCGGGCTCACAGGGCGGGACACCGGGGAGCTGTTTTTT.

CDR3 sequence: CASSLSGGWGGPQHF. The CDR3 DNA follows: TGTGCCAGCAGTTTAAGCGGGGGATGGGGTGGGCCCCAGCATTTT. The chain uses TRBV27 and TRBJ1-5, with D tentatively TRBD1 (5 bases). This CDR3 region has 15 residues. Trimming pared 2 bases from V and 9 bases from J, leaving 17 bases between. The germline gives CDR1 MNHEY, CDR2 SMNVEV (reference sequence).

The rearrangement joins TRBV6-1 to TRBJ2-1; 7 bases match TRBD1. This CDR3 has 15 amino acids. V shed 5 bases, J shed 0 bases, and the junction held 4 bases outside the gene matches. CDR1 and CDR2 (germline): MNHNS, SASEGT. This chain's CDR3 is CASSRDSSSYNEQFF. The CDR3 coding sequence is TGTGCCAGCAGTCGGGACAGTAGCTCCTACAATGAGCAGTTCTTC.

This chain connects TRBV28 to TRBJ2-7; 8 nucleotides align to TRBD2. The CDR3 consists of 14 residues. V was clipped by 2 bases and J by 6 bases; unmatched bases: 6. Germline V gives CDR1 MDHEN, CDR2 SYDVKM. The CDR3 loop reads CASSLNAGGGEQYF. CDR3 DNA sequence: TGTGCCAGCAGTTTAAACGCGGGAGGAGGCGAGCAGTACTTC.

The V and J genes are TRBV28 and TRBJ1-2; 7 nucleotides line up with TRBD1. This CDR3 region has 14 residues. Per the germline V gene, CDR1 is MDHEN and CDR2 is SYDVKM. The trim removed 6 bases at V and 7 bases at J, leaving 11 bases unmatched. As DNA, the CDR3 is TGTGCCAGCAGACCGAGGGGGCCCCCCGGTGGCTACACCTTC. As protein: CASRPRGPPGGYTF.

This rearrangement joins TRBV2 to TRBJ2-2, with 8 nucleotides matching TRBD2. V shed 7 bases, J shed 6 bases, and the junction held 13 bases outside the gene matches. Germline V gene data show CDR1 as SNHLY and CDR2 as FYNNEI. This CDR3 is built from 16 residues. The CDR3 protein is CASTNVAGGVAGELFF. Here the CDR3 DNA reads TGTGCCAGCACCAATGTGGCGGGAGGTGTAGCCGGGGAGCTGTTTTTT.

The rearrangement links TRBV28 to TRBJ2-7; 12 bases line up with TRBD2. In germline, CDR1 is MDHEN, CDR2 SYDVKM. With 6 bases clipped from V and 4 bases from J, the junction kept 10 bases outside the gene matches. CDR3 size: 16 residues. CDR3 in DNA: TGTGCCAGCAGGATAACCGGGACTAGCGGGTTTTACGAGCAGTACTTC. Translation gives CASRITGTSGFYEQYF.

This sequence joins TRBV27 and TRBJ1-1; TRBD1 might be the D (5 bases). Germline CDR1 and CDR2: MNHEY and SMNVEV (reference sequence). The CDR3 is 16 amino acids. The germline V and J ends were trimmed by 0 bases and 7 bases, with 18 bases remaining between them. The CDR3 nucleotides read TGTGCCAGCAGTTTATCCCCGTCGGGTTTTACAGGTGAAGCTTTCTTT. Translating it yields CASSLSPSGFTGEAFF.

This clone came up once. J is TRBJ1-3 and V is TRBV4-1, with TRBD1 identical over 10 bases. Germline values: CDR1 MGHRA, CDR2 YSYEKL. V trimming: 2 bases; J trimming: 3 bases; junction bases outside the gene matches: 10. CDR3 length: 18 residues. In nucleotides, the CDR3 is TGCGCCAGCAGCCAAATCGCCCGGACAGGGGGAATTGGAAACACCATATATTTT. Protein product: CASSQIARTGGIGNTIYF.

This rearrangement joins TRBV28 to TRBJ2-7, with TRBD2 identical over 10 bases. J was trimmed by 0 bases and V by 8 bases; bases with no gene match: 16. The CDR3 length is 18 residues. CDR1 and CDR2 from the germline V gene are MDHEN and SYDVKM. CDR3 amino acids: CASASDGLAESISYEQYF. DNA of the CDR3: TGTGCCAGCGCGTCCGACGGACTAGCGGAGTCAATCTCCTACGAGCAGTACTTC.

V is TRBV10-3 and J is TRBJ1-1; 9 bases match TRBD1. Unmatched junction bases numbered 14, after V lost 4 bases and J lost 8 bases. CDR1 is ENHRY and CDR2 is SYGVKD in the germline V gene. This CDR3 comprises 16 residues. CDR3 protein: CAISAVPGQGPPEAFF. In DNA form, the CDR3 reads TGTGCCATCAGTGCCGTTCCGGGACAGGGTCCCCCCGAAGCTTTCTTT.